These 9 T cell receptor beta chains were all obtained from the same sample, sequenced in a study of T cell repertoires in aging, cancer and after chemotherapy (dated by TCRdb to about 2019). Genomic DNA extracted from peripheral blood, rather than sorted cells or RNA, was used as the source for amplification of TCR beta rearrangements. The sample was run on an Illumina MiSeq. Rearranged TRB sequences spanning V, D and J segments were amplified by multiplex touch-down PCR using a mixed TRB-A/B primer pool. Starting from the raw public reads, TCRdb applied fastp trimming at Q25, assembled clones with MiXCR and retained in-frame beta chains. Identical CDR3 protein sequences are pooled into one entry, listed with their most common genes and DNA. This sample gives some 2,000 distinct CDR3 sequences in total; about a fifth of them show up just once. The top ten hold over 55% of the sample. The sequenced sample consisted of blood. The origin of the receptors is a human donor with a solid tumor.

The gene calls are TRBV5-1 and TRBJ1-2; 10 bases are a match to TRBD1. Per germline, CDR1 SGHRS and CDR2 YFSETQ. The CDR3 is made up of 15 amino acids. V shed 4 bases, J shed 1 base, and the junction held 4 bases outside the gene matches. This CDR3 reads CASSRDRGFNYGYTF. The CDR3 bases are TGCGCCAGCAGCCGGGACAGGGGATTTAACTATGGCTACACCTTC.

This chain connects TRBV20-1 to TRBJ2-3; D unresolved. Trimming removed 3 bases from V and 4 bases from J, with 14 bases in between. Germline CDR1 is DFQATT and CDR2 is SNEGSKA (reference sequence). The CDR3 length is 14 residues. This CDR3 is CSARFSPEPDTQYF. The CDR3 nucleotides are TGCAGTGCTAGGTTCTCCCCCGAACCAGATACGCAGTATTTT.

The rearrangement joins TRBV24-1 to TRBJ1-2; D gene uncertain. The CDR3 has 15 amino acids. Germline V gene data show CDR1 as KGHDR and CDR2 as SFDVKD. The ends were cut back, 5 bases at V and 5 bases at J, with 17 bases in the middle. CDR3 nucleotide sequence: TGTGCCACCAGTGCTTCGGACGCCCGAGGGTATGGCTACACCTTC. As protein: CATSASDARGYGYTF.

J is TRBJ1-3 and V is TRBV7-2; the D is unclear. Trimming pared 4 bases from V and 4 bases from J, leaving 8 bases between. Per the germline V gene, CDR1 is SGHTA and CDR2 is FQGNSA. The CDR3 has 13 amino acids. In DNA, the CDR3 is TGTGCCAGCAGCTCAACGAGGGGAAACACCATATATTTT. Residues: CASSSTRGNTIYF.

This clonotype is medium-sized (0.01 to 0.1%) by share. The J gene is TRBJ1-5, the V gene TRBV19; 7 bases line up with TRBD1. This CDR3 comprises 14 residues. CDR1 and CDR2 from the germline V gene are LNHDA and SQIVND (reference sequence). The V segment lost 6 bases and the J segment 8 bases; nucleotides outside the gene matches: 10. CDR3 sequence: CASRPTGPPKPQHF. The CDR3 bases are TGTGCCAGTAGGCCGACAGGGCCACCGAAGCCCCAGCATTTT. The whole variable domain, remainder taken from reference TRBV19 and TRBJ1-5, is DGGITQSPKYLFRKEGQNVTLSCEQNLNHDAMYWYRQDPGQGLRLIYYSQIVNDFQKGDIAEGYSVSREKKESFPLTVTSAQKNPTAFYLCASRPTGPPKPQHFGDGTRLSIL.

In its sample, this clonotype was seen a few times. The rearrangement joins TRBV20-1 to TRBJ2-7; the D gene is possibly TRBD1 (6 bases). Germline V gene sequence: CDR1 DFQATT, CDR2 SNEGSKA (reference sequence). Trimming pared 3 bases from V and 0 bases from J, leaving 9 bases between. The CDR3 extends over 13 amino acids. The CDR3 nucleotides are TGCAGTGCTAGGAAGACAGGCTCCTACGAGCAGTACTTC. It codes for CSARKTGSYEQYF.

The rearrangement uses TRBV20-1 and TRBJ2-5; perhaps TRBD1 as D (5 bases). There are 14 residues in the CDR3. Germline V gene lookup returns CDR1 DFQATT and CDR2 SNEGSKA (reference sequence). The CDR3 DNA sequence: TGCAGCCCCTCGGACGGACACAGAAGAGAGACCCAGTACTTC. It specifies CSPSDGHRRETQYF.

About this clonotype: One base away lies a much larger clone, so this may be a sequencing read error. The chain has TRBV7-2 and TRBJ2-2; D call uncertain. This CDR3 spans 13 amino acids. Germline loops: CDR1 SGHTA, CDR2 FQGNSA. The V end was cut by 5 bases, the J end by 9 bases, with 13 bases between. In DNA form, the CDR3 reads TGTGCCAGCAGCCCTAAGATCGCCAGGGAGCTGTTTTTT. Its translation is CASSPKIARELFF.

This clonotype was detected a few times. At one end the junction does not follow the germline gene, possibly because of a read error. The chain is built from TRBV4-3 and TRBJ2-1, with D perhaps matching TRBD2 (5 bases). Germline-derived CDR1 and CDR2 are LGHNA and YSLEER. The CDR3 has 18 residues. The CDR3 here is CASSQTALAGDSYNEQFF. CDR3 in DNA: TGTGCCAGCAGCCAAACAGCCTTGGCCGGGGACTCCTACAATGAGCAGTTCTTC.